The 6 T cell receptor beta chains presented below share a single source sample, sequenced in a study of T cell responses to AZD1222 COVID-19 vaccine. The repertoire was sequenced with immunoSEQ multiplex PCR; TCRdb's copy has only in-frame clones and lacks some. The sample includes about 110,000 clones, roughly 90% of them seen just once. Sample: peripheral blood, taken on day 0 of AZD1222 vaccination. Source of these receptors: an adult in good health.

This clone has a handful of counts. J is TRBJ1-6 and V is TRBV30, with unresolved D. CDR3 size: 13 residues. Between the trimmed V and J ends, which lost 2 bases and 7 bases, there was a span of 9 bases. CDR1 GTSNPN and CDR2 SVGIG come from the germline V gene (reference sequence). Written as DNA, the CDR3 is TGTGCCTGGAGTCCCGGCCAAAATTCACCCCTCCACTTT. This codes for CAWSPGQNSPLHF.

This rearrangement joins TRBV7-2 to TRBJ1-5; no clear D gene. The CDR3 totals 15 residues. CDR1 SGHTA and CDR2 FQGNSA come from the germline V gene. The V gene lost 3 bases and the J gene lost 4 bases, with 13 bases spanning the gap. CDR3 in DNA: TGTGCCAGCAGCTTCTCACGGGCCGTAAATCAGCCCCAGCATTTT. This encodes CASSFSRAVNQPQHF. The full variable domain, rest sourced from reference TRBV7-2 and TRBJ1-5, is GAGVSQSPSNKVTEKGKDVELRCDPISGHTALYWYRQSLGQGLEFLIYFQGNSAPDKSGLPSDRFSAERTGGSVSTLTIQRTQQEDSAVYLCASSFSRAVNQPQHFGDGTRLSIL.

The chain is built from TRBV10-1 and TRBJ2-3; 12 bases map to TRBD2. Germline CDR1 WNHNN, CDR2 SYGVQD (reference sequence). CDR3 length equals 16 residues. J was trimmed by 4 bases and V by 6 bases; bases with no gene match: 8. The CDR3 reads CASSQTSGSRPDTQYF. In DNA form, the CDR3 reads TGCGCCAGCAGCCAGACTAGCGGGAGTCGCCCAGATACGCAGTATTTT.

The chain links TRBV7-9 to TRBJ2-3; D remains ambiguous. Trimming shortened V by 5 bases and J by 6 bases, and 12 bases separated the two germline ends. Germline CDR1 and CDR2: SEHNR and FQNEAQ (reference sequence). The CDR3 consists of 13 residues. CDR3 sequence: CASSVSPADTQYF. CDR3 DNA: TGTGCCAGCAGCGTCTCCCCTGCCGATACGCAGTATTTT.

The chain recombines TRBV18 with TRBJ1-5, with unresolved D. CDR1 is KGHSH, CDR2 LQKENI, per germline. Trimming stripped 3 bases from V and 5 bases from J, with 8 bases between. The CDR3 contains 13 residues. This CDR3 is CASSPGTDQPQHF. The CDR3 nucleotides read TGTGCCAGCTCACCGGGTACGGATCAGCCCCAGCATTTT.

The chain is built from TRBV11-2 and TRBJ2-7, with D hard to call. The CDR3 covers 14 residues. The germline V gene encodes CDR1 SGHAT and CDR2 FQNNGV. V gave up 3 bases and J gave up 0 bases, with 9 bases separating them. The CDR3 DNA follows: TGTGCCAGCAGCTTGCAGAGCCACTCCTACGAGCAGTACTTC. This gives the protein CASSLQSHSYEQYF.